The clone carrying this T cell receptor (beta chain) was seen only a few times. Its antigen remains unidentified. cDNA libraries for TCR beta contained unique molecular identifiers. Between 1 and 10 million T cells gave rise to 500,000 to 650,000 cDNA molecules. A single record per CDR3 protein comes from TCRdb applying MiXCR to the PCR reads. The table shows hundreds of thousands of distinct CDR3 sequences, with approximately 30% occurring only once. These data belong to a study of post-analysis software for immune sequencing data. In the study overall: Patients had relapsing-remitting, secondary progressive or progressive-relapsing multiple sclerosis; some lacked subtype.

This CDR3 region has 13 residues. The germline gives CDR1 WSHSY, CDR2 SAAADI. V dropped 0 bases and J dropped 13 bases, with 10 bases sitting between them. Overall study results and limits: TRBV5-6, TRBV5-1 and TRBV20-1 were among roughly five TRBV segments more frequent in patients than controls. There was significantly lower normalized Chao1 diversity in multiple sclerosis patients than in controls. When the samples were clustered directly with F measure, those that had been prepared in the same batch showed strong co-clustering.

This receptor was taken from a girl aged 10-17 years with multiple sclerosis. The sequenced material came from blood. The chain uses TRBV10-2 and TRBJ1-6; TRBD1 is a possible D gene (6 bases). The CDR3 region has the DNA TGCGCCAGCAGTGAGTCTGCTGACAGGCCCCTCCACTTT. It yields the protein CASSESADRPLHF.